The 2 T cell receptor beta chains below all came from one sample that was sequenced in a study of shared clonotypes between healthy human individuals. Positively selected for CCR7, the CD45RO-negative cells used as naive CD8 cells excluded terminally differentiated effector memory CD45RA+ cells. TCRdb keeps only in-frame clones here, not all; method: immunoSEQ multiplex PCR. The sample has some 2,100,000 clones; under 95% are singletons. Specimen: naive CD8+ T cells from PBMCs. The source is a man aged 18 to 30 in good health. Some clones in this sample may be carry-over from other donors' samples.

The genes are TRBV19 and TRBJ1-3; 8 nucleotides line up with TRBD1. Per the germline V gene, CDR1 is LNHDA and CDR2 is SQIVND (reference sequence). The CDR3 has 12 amino acids. Losses at the gene ends were 10 bases for V and 3 bases for J; bases not matched to a gene: 2. The CDR3 DNA reads as TGTGCCACAGGGGGCAGTGGAAACACCATATATTTT. Its translation: CATGGSGNTIYF.

V is TRBV19 and J is TRBJ2-2; 7 bases are shared with TRBD2. Germline V CDR1 and CDR2: LNHDA, SQIVND (reference sequence). Trimming removed 6 bases from V and 4 bases from J; junction bases left unmatched: 5. This CDR3 region has 14 residues. In DNA form, the CDR3 reads TGTGCCAGTAGCACGACTAGCAGCACCGGGGAGCTGTTTTTT. Translating it yields CASSTTSSTGELFF. Full variable domain (rest looked up from reference TRBV19 and TRBJ2-2): DGGITQSPKYLFRKEGQNVTLSCEQNLNHDAMYWYRQDPGQGLRLIYYSQIVNDFQKGDIAEGYSVSREKKESFPLTVTSAQKNPTAFYLCASSTTSSTGELFFGEGSRLTVL.